This T cell receptor (beta chain) is from a study of blood T cell repertoires in COVID-19. Overall study context: Sites in the United States, Italy and Spain provided acute and convalescent COVID-19 samples.

Repertoires were generated with immunoSEQ multiplex PCR, while TCRdb's copy carries only in-frame clones and drops some. The top ten hold over 0.95% of the sample, which has around 380,000 clones, 81% seen once. This TCR was recovered from a human donor with acute or convalescent COVID-19. The donor label of this sample is uncertain. The specimen was peripheral blood.

CDR3 amino acids: CASRGLAGNNEQFF. CDR3 nucleotides: TGCGCCAGCAGGGGACTAGCGGGAAACAATGAGCAGTTCTTC. This chain uses TRBV5-1 with TRBJ2-1, with 13 bases identical to TRBD2. The germline V gene encodes CDR1 SGHRS and CDR2 YFSETQ. CDR3 length: 14 residues. V shed 5 bases and J 5 bases; nucleotides not matched to a gene: 1.